This T cell receptor (beta chain) originates from a study of early T cells in non-severe SARS-CoV-2 infection. Study-wide context: Sequenced bulk RNA came from whole blood that was unsorted, and chains were unpaired. General study findings and limits: Matching results from VDJdb favored anti-spike CD8 responses, leaving private and CD4 specificities undetected.

This clonotype has just a few counts. Its antigen is not identified. Individually, cDNA molecules had unique molecular identifiers attached to them. TCRdb re-called the 5' RACE reads with MiXCR, one entry per CDR3 protein. The sample shows nearly 80,000 distinct CDR3 sequences, around 13% of them seen only once. The V gene's germline CDR1 is KGHSH and CDR2 LQKENI. The CDR3 consists of 16 residues. V dropped 2 bases and J dropped 0 bases, with 11 bases sitting between them. The origin of this receptor is an adult who was a healthcare worker with PCR-confirmed SARS-CoV-2 infection or an uninfected control (not recorded which). The sequenced material came from whole blood. The V gene is TRBV18, the J gene TRBJ2-1, with D maybe TRBD1 (5 bases). The CDR3, as DNA: TGTGCCAGCTCACCAAGGAGACAGCTCTCCTACAATGAGCAGTTCTTC. Translation gives CASSPRRQLSYNEQFF.